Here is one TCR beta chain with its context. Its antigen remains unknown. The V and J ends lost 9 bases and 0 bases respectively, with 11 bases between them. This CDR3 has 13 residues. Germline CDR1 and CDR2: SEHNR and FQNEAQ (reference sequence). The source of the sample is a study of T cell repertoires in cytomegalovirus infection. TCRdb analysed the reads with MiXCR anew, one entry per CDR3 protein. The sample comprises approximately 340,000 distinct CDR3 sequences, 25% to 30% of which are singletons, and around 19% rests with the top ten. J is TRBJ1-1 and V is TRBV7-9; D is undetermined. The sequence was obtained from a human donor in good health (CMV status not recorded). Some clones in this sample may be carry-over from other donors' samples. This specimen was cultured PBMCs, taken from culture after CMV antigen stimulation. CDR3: CASLASMNTEAFF. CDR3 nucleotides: TGTGCCAGTCTCGCTTCCATGAACACTGAAGCTTTCTTT.